The 31 T cell receptor beta chains below were found in one sample sequenced in a study of T cells in Graves' hyperthyroidism and ophthalmopathy. Amplification of TCR beta CDR3 regions was performed using RNA transcripts as template. HTBI primers drove first-round RT-PCR of the TCR CDR3. TCRdb passed the multiplex PCR reads through MiXCR, listing each CDR3 protein once. Altogether over 150,000 distinct CDR3 sequences are present, roughly a sixth being singletons, with the ten largest covering around 48%. Sequenced: blood. Receptor source: a woman aged 50 to 60 with Graves' hyperthyroidism.

This clonotype has ten or more counts. The CDR3 DNA is TGTGCCAGTGCCATTGCGGTGTTTGGCACAGATACGCAGTATTTT. It translates to CASAIAVFGTDTQYF. This sequence joins TRBV19 and TRBJ2-3; D is ambiguous. CDR1 and CDR2 from the germline V gene are LNHDA and SQIVND (reference sequence). The CDR3 length is 15 residues. Trimming removed 8 bases from V and 1 base from J, with 16 bases in between.

The chain carries TRBV3-1 and TRBJ1-3, with D hard to call. Germline V gene lookup returns CDR1 LGHDT and CDR2 YNNKEL (reference sequence). V was clipped by 6 bases and J by 0 bases, with 12 bases between them. The CDR3 is made up of 15 amino acids. CDR3 protein: CASRSNSHSGNTIYF. The DNA for the CDR3 is TGTGCCAGCAGGTCCAACTCCCACTCTGGAAACACCATATATTTT.

This clonotype showed up many times. V gene TRBV7-2 combines with J gene TRBJ1-1; D may be TRBD1 (5 bases). Germline loops: CDR1 SGHTA, CDR2 FQGNSA. The CDR3 has 14 residues. V gave up 5 bases and J gave up 0 bases, with 10 bases separating them. CDR3 protein: CASSPDRMNTEAFF. As DNA, the CDR3 is TGTGCCAGCAGCCCCGACAGAATGAACACTGAAGCTTTCTTT.

This clonotype was detected ten times or more. V and J are TRBV20-1 and TRBJ2-1; TRBD2 aligns across 8 bases. In germline, CDR1 is DFQATT, CDR2 SNEGSKA (reference sequence). V dropped 6 bases and J dropped 7; count of bases not matched to a gene: 8. This CDR3 region has 13 residues. The CDR3 region is CSAAGGGVNEQFF. CDR3 DNA sequence: TGCAGTGCCGCGGGAGGTGGAGTGAATGAGCAGTTCTTC.

The V and J genes are TRBV4-1 and TRBJ2-2; D may be TRBD2 (5 bases). The CDR3 consists of 16 residues. Germline CDR1 and CDR2: MGHRA and YSYEKL. V shed 4 bases and J shed 0 bases, with 12 bases lying between them. For the CDR3, the DNA is TGCGCCAGCAGCCTCCATAAACTAGCGAACACCGGGGAGCTGTTTTTT. Translation gives CASSLHKLANTGELFF.

The table lists this clonotype with many counts. This rearrangement joins TRBV20-1 to TRBJ2-3, with 11 bases aligning to TRBD2. The V and J ends lost 3 bases and 3 bases, in that order; junction bases with no gene match: 5. This CDR3 is 15 amino acids long. Germline values: CDR1 DFQATT, CDR2 SNEGSKA (reference sequence). This CDR3 reads CSASSSSGRTDTQYF. CDR3 sequence (DNA): TGCAGTGCTAGTAGTTCTAGCGGGAGGACAGATACGCAGTATTTT.

This clonotype was seen many times. This sequence joins TRBV24-1 and TRBJ1-5; 9 bases map to TRBD1. The CDR3 has 15 amino acids. Germline V gene lookup returns CDR1 KGHDR and CDR2 SFDVKD. Trimming cost V 4 bases and J 4 bases; bases outside gene matches: 4. The CDR3, as DNA: TGTGCCACCAGTGAACCCGGACAGGGGAATCAGCCCCAGCATTTT. Translated, it gives CATSEPGQGNQPQHF.

The rearrangement links TRBV28 to TRBJ1-4; D is unclear. Germline V gene data show CDR1 as MDHEN and CDR2 as SYDVKM. Between the trimmed V and J ends, which lost 10 bases and 4 bases, there was a span of 16 bases. CDR3 length equals 14 residues. The CDR3 sequence is CATPLDTSNEKLFF. The CDR3 DNA sequence: TGTGCCACCCCTTTAGATACAAGTAATGAAAAACTGTTTTTT.

V and J are TRBV19 and TRBJ1-1; D unresolved. The V and J ends lost 1 base and 0 bases respectively, with 15 bases between them. The CDR3 is made up of 17 amino acids. The germline V gene has CDR1 LNHDA and CDR2 SQIVND (reference sequence). CDR3 residues: CASSIVFLRQMNTEAFF. CDR3 nucleotide sequence: TGTGCCAGTAGTATAGTGTTCCTTCGGCAGATGAACACTGAAGCTTTCTTT. The full variable domain, its missing parts supplied by reference TRBV19 and TRBJ1-1, is DGGITQSPKYLFRKEGQNVTLSCEQNLNHDAMYWYRQDPGQGLRLIYYSQIVNDFQKGDIAEGYSVSREKKESFPLTVTSAQKNPTAFYLCASSIVFLRQMNTEAFFGQGTRLTVV.

This clonotype has ten or more counts. V and J are TRBV11-2 and TRBJ1-2; D is ambiguous. Looked up from germline, CDR1 is SGHAT and CDR2 is FQNNGV. Trimming stripped 5 bases from V and 5 bases from J, with 12 bases between. The CDR3 totals 13 residues. The DNA of the CDR3 is TGTGCCAGCAGCCGAGGCCCACCATATGGCTACACCTTC. It is translated as CASSRGPPYGYTF.

In its sample, this clonotype was seen many times. The V call is TRBV20-1, the J call TRBJ2-3; 8 bases agree with TRBD2. The CDR3 loop spans 14 amino acids. Germline CDR1 reads DFQATT; CDR2 reads SNEGSKA (reference sequence). V trimming: 6 bases; J trimming: 3 bases; junction bases outside the gene matches: 8. CDR3 coding DNA: TGCAGTGCCTTGAGCGGGAGAAGTACAGATACGCAGTATTTT. It specifies CSALSGRSTDTQYF.

This clonotype occurred a few times. This chain joins TRBV20-1 and TRBJ2-7; D may be TRBD1 or TRBD2 (5 bases each). CDR3 length: 14 amino acids. Germline CDR1 DFQATT, CDR2 SNEGSKA (reference sequence). The germline V and J ends were trimmed by 0 bases and 0 bases, with 9 bases remaining between them. The CDR3 is CSARDFGGSYEQYF. DNA of the CDR3: TGCAGTGCTAGAGATTTTGGGGGCTCCTACGAGCAGTACTTC.

The table lists this clonotype with a few counts. The J gene is TRBJ2-1, the V gene TRBV18; 10 nucleotides match TRBD2. There are 15 residues in the CDR3. J lost 7 bases, V lost 3 bases, and 6 bases had no gene match. Germline values: CDR1 KGHSH, CDR2 LQKENI. The CDR3 protein is CASSPASGSKNEQFF. The CDR3 DNA follows: TGTGCCAGCTCACCGGCTAGCGGGAGTAAGAATGAGCAGTTCTTC.

This clonotype occurred a few times. V and J are TRBV11-2 and TRBJ2-5; D gene unclear. CDR3 length: 12 amino acids. V was shortened by 5 bases and J by 4 bases, with 8 bases between the two germline ends. From germline, CDR1 is SGHAT and CDR2 FQNNGV. This chain's CDR3 is CASSHQVETQYF. The DNA of the CDR3 is TGTGCCAGCAGCCATCAGGTAGAGACCCAGTACTTC.

This clonotype was observed at least ten times. The rearrangement uses TRBV9 and TRBJ1-2; D gene uncertain. Germline V lookup: CDR1 SGDLS, CDR2 YYNGEE. The CDR3 sequence is 16 residues long. V was clipped by 0 bases and J by 7 bases, with 19 bases between them. This CDR3 reads CASSVATTAIGGGYTF. The DNA of the CDR3 is TGTGCCAGCAGCGTAGCTACAACAGCGATTGGTGGTGGCTACACCTTC.

Many counts were recorded for this clonotype. The chain combines TRBV12-3 or TRBV12-4 with TRBJ1-2; 8 bases agree with TRBD1. After removal of 6 bases from V and 6 bases from J, the junction contained 12 bases not matched to a gene. CDR3 length: 15 amino acids. CDR3 coding DNA: TGTGCCAGCAGCCTAATGGACAGGGCCTTGAATGGCTACACCTTC. Protein product: CASSLMDRALNGYTF.

This chain connects TRBV6-1 to TRBJ2-1; 7 bases match TRBD2. Looked up from germline, CDR1 is MNHNS and CDR2 is SASEGT. Trimming took 5 bases from V and 5 from J; bases not matched to a gene: 3. The CDR3 is made up of 13 amino acids. CDR3 sequence (DNA): TGTGCCAGCAGTAGAACTAGCGACAATGAGCAGTTCTTC. As protein: CASSRTSDNEQFF.

This clonotype was detected a few times. The chain joins TRBV5-1 to TRBJ2-2; the D gene is possibly TRBD1 (5 bases). The V end was cut by 4 bases, the J end by 0 bases, with 13 bases between. Per the germline V gene, CDR1 is SGHRS and CDR2 is YFSETQ. This CDR3 contains 16 residues. The CDR3 region has the DNA TGCGCCAGCAGCGGCCGTTGGGGCGCGAACACCGGGGAGCTGTTTTTT. It yields the protein CASSGRWGANTGELFF. Full variable domain (outside the CDR3, taken from reference TRBV5-1 and TRBJ2-2): KAGVTQTPRYLIKTRGQQVTLSCSPISGHRSVSWYQQTPGQGLQFLFEYFSETQRNKGNFPGRFSGRQFSNSRSEMNVSTLELGDSALYLCASSGRWGANTGELFFGEGSRLTVL.

The chain has TRBV3-1 and TRBJ2-5, with D perhaps TRBD1 (6 bases). V lost 0 bases and J 5 bases, leaving 10 bases between the germline ends. This CDR3 is 14 amino acids long. Germline CDR1 is LGHDT and CDR2 is YNNKEL (reference sequence). DNA of the CDR3: TGTGCCAGCAGCCAAGATCTGAGGGGGGAGACCCAGTACTTC. Its translation: CASSQDLRGETQYF.

This clonotype was picked up a small number of times. The chain is built from TRBV5-1 and TRBJ2-7; 8 bases line up with TRBD2. V lost 0 bases and J lost 2; bases outside the gene matches: 4. Germline V CDR1 and CDR2: SGHRS, YFSETQ. The CDR3 length is 15 residues. The CDR3 here is CASSLDYGRAYEQYF. CDR3 coding DNA: TGCGCCAGCAGCTTGGATTACGGGAGGGCCTACGAGCAGTACTTC.

This clonotype has only a few counts. The rearrangement links TRBV20-1 to TRBJ2-7, with D possibly being TRBD2 (6 bases). V was trimmed by 4 bases and J by 0 bases, leaving 10 bases between them. CDR3 length: 13 residues. CDR1 DFQATT and CDR2 SNEGSKA come from the germline V gene (reference sequence). The CDR3 is CSAIAESSYEQYF. For the CDR3, the DNA is TGCAGTGCTATAGCGGAGAGCTCCTACGAGCAGTACTTC.

To note about this clonotype: The junction departs from the called germline gene at one end, perhaps through a read error. The chain employs TRBV29-1 and TRBJ1-1; D is unclear. The CDR3 has 13 amino acids. CDR1 SQVTM and CDR2 ANQGSEA come from the germline V gene. The CDR3 DNA reads as TGCAGCGTCCTAAGGACTTACTACACTGAAGCTTCCTTT. It specifies CSVLRTYYTEASF.

This clonotype was recorded at least ten times. V and J are TRBV6-1 and TRBJ2-5; no clear D gene. V lost 6 bases and J lost 0, with 2 bases in between. Germline V gene data show CDR1 as MNHNS and CDR2 as SASEGT. CDR3 size: 11 residues. In nucleotides, the CDR3 is TGTGCCAGCAGGGACCAAGAGACCCAGTACTTC. It translates to CASRDQETQYF.

In regard to this clonotype: A read error is possible here, since a much larger clone lies one base away. V gene TRBV4-1 combines with J gene TRBJ2-7; maybe TRBD1 (5 bases). Trimming stripped 2 bases from V and 5 bases from J, with 13 bases between. Germline lookup yields CDR1 MGHRA and CDR2 YSYEKL. The CDR3 is made up of 14 amino acids. This CDR3 is CASSQRHGADEQYF. As DNA, the CDR3 is TGCGCCAGCAGCCAACGACATGGGGCGGACGAGCAGTACTTC.

The table lists this clonotype with many counts. This rearrangement joins TRBV12-3 or TRBV12-4 to TRBJ1-1; D gene unclear. This CDR3 is 14 amino acids long. V shed 3 bases and J shed 1 base, with 9 bases lying between them. CDR3 in DNA: TGTGCCAGCAGTTTTGACGCGGAGAACACTGAAGCTTTCTTT. Translating it yields CASSFDAENTEAFF.

In this sample, this clonotype turned up many times. The chain combines TRBV12-3 or TRBV12-4 with TRBJ2-7; 10 bases match TRBD2. This CDR3 comprises 15 residues. V was pared by 6 bases and J by 3 bases, with 8 bases of the junction left unmatched. This CDR3 is CASSTWGTSVYEQYF. CDR3 bases: TGTGCCAGCAGCACCTGGGGGACTAGCGTCTACGAGCAGTACTTC.

The table lists this clonotype with many counts. This chain uses TRBV27 with TRBJ2-7, with no clear D. CDR1 is MNHEY and CDR2 is SMNVEV in the germline V gene (reference sequence). V dropped 3 bases and J dropped 0 bases, with 6 bases sitting between them. CDR3 length: 13 residues. The CDR3 DNA reads TGTGCCAGCAGTTTCGCCAACTCCTACGAGCAGTACTTC. This codes for CASSFANSYEQYF.

The J gene is TRBJ2-2, the V gene TRBV10-3, with 7 positions matching TRBD2. The CDR3 spans 15 residues. V lost 6 bases to trimming and J lost 2 bases; unmatched junction nucleotides: 6. Germline V gene data show CDR1 as ENHRY and CDR2 as SYGVKD. Written as DNA, the CDR3 is TGTGCCATCAGCGATCCGGGACTAAACACCGGGGAGCTGTTTTTT. This codes for CAISDPGLNTGELFF.

This clonotype was counted at least ten times. The chain employs TRBV6-2 or TRBV6-3 and TRBJ2-7; 11 bases line up with TRBD2. Germline V gene lookup returns CDR1 MNHEY and CDR2 SVGEGT. V lost 0 bases, J lost 2 bases, and 9 bases stayed unmatched. The CDR3 consists of 18 residues. The CDR3 is CASSYSIPGTSGTYEQYF. CDR3 sequence (DNA): TGTGCCAGCAGTTACTCGATCCCCGGGACTAGCGGCACCTACGAGCAGTACTTC.

The chain uses TRBV19 and TRBJ2-7; 14 nucleotides line up with TRBD2. CDR1 is LNHDA, CDR2 SQIVND, per germline (reference sequence). This CDR3 contains 24 residues. V was pared by 6 bases and J by 4 bases, with 32 bases of the junction left unmatched. CDR3 sequence (DNA): TGTGCCAGTAGCAACCTGGGGAGGGCTCAAGCCGGGACTAGCGGGAGCCGGAGGAGGTACGAGCAGTACTTC. Its translation is CASSNLGRAQAGTSGSRRRYEQYF.

This clonotype was seen more than once but under ten times. V and J are TRBV4-2 and TRBJ2-2; D gene uncertain. Trimming cost V 3 bases and J 5 bases, with 10 bases left between them. CDR1 is LGHNA and CDR2 is YNFKEQ in the germline V gene. CDR3 length equals 14 residues. The CDR3 loop is CASSHLDGTGELFF. As DNA, the CDR3 is TGTGCCAGCAGCCATCTAGACGGGACCGGGGAGCTGTTTTTT.